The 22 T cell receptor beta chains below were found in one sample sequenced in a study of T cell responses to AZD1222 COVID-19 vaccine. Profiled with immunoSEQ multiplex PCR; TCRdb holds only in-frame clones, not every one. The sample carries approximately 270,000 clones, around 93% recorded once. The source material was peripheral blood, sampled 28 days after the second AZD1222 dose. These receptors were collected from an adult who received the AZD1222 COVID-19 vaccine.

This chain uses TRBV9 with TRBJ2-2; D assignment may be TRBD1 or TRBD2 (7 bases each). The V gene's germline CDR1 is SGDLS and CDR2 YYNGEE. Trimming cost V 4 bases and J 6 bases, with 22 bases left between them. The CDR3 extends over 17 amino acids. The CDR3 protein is CASSPFSAGGGAGELFF. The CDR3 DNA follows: TGTGCCAGCAGCCCGTTCTCTGCAGGGGGAGGGGCCGGGGAGCTGTTTTTT.

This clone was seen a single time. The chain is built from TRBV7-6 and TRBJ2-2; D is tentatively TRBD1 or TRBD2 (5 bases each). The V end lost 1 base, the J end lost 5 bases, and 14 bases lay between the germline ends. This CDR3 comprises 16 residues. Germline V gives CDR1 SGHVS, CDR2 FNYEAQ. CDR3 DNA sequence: TGTGCCAGCAGCTTAGAGTTGCCCGAGGGGACCGGGGAGCTGTTTTTT. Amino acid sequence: CASSLELPEGTGELFF.

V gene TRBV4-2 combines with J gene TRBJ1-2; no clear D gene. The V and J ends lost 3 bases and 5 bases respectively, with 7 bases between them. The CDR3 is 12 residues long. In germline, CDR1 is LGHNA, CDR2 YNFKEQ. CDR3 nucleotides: TGTGCCAGCAGCCAGGATTATTATGGCTACACCTTC. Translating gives CASSQDYYGYTF.

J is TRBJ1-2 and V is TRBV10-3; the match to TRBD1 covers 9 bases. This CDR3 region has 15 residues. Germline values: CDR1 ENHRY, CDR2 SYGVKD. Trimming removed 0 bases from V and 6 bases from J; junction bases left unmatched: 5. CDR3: CAISESPTGGDGYTF. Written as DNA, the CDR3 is TGTGCCATCAGTGAGTCACCGACAGGGGGTGATGGCTACACCTTC.

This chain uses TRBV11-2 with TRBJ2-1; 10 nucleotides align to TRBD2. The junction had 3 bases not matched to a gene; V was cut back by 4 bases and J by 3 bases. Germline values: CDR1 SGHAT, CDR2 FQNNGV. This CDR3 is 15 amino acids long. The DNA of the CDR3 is TGTGCCAGCAGCTCCGGGACTAGCGACTACAATGAGCAGTTCTTC. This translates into CASSSGTSDYNEQFF.

The CDR3 DNA sequence: TGTGCCAGCAAATTCGGGGGAACTAGCACAGATACGCAGTATTTT. Translation gives CASKFGGTSTDTQYF. The chain uses TRBV27 and TRBJ2-3; tentative D call: TRBD2 (6 bases). This CDR3 comprises 15 residues. Trimming cost V 7 bases and J 0 bases, with 14 bases left between them. In germline, CDR1 is MNHEY, CDR2 SMNVEV (reference sequence).

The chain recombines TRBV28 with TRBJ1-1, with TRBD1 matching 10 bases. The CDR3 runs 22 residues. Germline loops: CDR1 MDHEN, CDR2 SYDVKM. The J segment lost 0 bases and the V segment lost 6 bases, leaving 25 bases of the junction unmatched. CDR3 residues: CASSPQKSIFRDRGGMNTEAFF. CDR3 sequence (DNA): TGTGCCAGCAGCCCCCAAAAGAGTATTTTCCGGGACAGGGGTGGCATGAACACTGAAGCTTTCTTT. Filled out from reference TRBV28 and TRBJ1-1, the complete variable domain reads DVKVTQSSRYLVKRTGEKVFLECVQDMDHENMFWYRQDPGLGLRLIYFSYDVKMKEKGDIPEGYSVSREKKERFSLILESASTNQTSMYLCASSPQKSIFRDRGGMNTEAFFGQGTRLTVV.

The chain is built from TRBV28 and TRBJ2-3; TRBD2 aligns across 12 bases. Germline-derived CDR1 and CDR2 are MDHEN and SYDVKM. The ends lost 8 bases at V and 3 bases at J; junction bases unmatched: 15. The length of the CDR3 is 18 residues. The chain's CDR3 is CASQPGWASGRETDTQYF. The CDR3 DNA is TGTGCCAGCCAACCTGGGTGGGCTAGCGGGAGGGAAACAGATACGCAGTATTTT.

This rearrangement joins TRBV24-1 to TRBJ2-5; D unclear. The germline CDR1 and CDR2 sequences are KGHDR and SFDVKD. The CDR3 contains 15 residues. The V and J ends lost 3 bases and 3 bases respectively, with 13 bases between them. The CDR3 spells CATSDPRRAEETQYF. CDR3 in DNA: TGTGCCACCAGTGATCCGAGAAGGGCCGAAGAGACCCAGTACTTC.

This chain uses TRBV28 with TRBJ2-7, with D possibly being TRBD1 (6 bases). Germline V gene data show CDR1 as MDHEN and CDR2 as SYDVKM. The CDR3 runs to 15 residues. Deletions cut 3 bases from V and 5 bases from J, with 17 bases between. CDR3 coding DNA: TGTGCCAGCAGTTTCCCCCGACAGGTTGGCAACGAGCAGTACTTC. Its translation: CASSFPRQVGNEQYF.

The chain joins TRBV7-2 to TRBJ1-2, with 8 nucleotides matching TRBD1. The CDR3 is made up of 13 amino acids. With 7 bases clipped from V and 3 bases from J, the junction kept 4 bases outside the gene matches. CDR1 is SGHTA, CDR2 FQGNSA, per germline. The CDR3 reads CASTPTGDYGYTF. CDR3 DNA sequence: TGTGCCAGCACCCCGACAGGGGACTATGGCTACACCTTC.

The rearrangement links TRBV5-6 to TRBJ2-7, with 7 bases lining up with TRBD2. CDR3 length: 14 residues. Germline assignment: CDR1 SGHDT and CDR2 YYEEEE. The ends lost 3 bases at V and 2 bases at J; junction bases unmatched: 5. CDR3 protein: CASSSLARPYEQYF. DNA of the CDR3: TGTGCCAGCAGCTCACTAGCGCGACCCTACGAGCAGTACTTC.

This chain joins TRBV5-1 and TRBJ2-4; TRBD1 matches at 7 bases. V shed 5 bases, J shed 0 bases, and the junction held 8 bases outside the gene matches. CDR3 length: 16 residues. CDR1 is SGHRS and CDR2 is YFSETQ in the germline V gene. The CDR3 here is CASRGTGEIAKNIQYF. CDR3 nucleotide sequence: TGCGCCAGCAGAGGTACAGGGGAAATAGCCAAAAACATTCAGTACTTC.

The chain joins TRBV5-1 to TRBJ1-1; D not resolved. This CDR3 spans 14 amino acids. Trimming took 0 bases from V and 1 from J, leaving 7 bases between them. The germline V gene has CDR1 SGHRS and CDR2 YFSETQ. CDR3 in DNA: TGCGCCAGCAGCTTGGAACCGGGGAACACTGAAGCTTTCTTT. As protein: CASSLEPGNTEAFF.

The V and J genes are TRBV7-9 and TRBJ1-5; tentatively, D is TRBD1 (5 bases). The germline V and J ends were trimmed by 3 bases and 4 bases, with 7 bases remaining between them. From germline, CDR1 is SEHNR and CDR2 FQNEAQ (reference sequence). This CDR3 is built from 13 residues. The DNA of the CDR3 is TGTGCCAGCAGCTTGACAGATAATCAGCCCCAGCATTTT. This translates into CASSLTDNQPQHF.

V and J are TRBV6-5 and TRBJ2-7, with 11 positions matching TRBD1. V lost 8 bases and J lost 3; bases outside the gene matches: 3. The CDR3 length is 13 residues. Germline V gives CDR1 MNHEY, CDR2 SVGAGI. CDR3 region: CASGGTGGYEQYF. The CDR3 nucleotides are TGTGCCAGCGGGGGGACAGGGGGCTACGAGCAGTACTTC.

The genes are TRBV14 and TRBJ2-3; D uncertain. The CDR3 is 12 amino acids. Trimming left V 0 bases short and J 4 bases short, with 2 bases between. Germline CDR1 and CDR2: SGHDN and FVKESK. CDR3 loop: CASSQESDTQYF. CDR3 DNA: TGTGCCAGCAGCCAAGAATCAGATACGCAGTATTTT.

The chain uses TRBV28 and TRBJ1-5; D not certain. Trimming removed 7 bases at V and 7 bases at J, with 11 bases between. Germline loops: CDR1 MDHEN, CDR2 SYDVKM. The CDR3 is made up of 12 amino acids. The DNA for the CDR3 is TGTGCCAGCACCTGGGGTGGGCAGCCCCAGCATTTT. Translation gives CASTWGGQPQHF.

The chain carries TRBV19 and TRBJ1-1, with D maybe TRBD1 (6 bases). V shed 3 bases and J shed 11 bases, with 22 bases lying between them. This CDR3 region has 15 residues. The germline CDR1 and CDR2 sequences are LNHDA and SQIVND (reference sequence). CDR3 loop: CASSMRDTPPSSAFF. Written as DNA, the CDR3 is TGTGCCAGTAGTATGAGGGACACCCCTCCTTCCTCGGCTTTCTTT.

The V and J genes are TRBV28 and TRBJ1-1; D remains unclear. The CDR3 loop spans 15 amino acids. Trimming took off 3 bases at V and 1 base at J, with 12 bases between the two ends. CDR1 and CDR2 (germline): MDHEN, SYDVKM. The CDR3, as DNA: TGTGCCAGCAGTTTGGATAGCCTGCCGAACACTGAAGCTTTCTTT. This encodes CASSLDSLPNTEAFF.

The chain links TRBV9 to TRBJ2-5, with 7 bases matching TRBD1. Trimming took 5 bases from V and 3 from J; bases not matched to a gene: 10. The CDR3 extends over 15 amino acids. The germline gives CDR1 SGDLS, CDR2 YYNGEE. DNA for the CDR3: TGTGCCAGCAGTGCTCGAGGGGGCGGAGAAGAGACCCAGTACTTC. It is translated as CASSARGGGEETQYF.

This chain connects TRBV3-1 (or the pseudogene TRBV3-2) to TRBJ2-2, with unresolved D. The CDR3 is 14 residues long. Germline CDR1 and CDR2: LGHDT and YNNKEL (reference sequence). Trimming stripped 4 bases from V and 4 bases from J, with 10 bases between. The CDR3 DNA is TGTGCCAGCAGCCCCCTCTTAGGCACCGGGGAGCTGTTTTTT. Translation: CASSPLLGTGELFF.